The T cell receptor beta chain under discussion was sequenced for a study of OX40 agonist ivuxolimab in advanced cancers. Profiling relied on immunoSEQ multiplex PCR, and the TCRdb table lists in-frame clones only, not all of them. This table has 35,000 to 40,000 clones, more than 85% appearing once. Trimming stripped 3 bases from V and 9 bases from J, with 11 bases between. Germline loops: CDR1 SGHAT, CDR2 FQNNGV. The CDR3 loop spans 12 amino acids. The sample in question was CD4+ or CD8+ T cells sorted from blood, obtained in a trial of the OX40 agonist ivuxolimab. The sequence was obtained from an adult with an advanced solid tumor such as melanoma, head and neck, liver or kidney cancer. The chain recombines TRBV11-2 with TRBJ2-5, with D tentatively TRBD1 (6 bases). The CDR3 reads CASSFQQGAQYF. The CDR3 region has the DNA TGTGCCAGCAGCTTCCAACAGGGAGCCCAGTACTTC. Full variable domain (remainder filled in from reference TRBV11-2 and TRBJ2-5): EAGVAQSPRYKIIEKRQSVAFWCNPISGHATLYWYQQILGQGPKLLIQFQNNGVVDDSQLPKDRFSAERLKGVDSTLKIQPAKLEDSAVYLCASSFQQGAQYFGPGTRLLVL.